The 4 T cell receptor beta chains reported below all come from one sample, sequenced in a study of blood T cell repertoires in COVID-19. The data were produced by immunoSEQ multiplex PCR, yet TCRdb's version contains in-frame clones alone and is incomplete. The data show under 100,000 clones, with roughly 86% seen just once and under 11% held by the top ten. Specimen: peripheral blood. Every receptor here comes from a man aged 60 to 75 with acute or convalescent COVID-19.

The chain couples TRBV28 to TRBJ2-1, with D perhaps matching TRBD2 (6 bases). The CDR3 sequence is 15 residues long. The V and J ends lost 3 bases and 2 bases respectively, with 11 bases between them. In germline, CDR1 is MDHEN, CDR2 SYDVKM. CDR3 residues: CASSLVRETYNEQFF. CDR3 coding DNA: TGTGCCAGCAGTTTGGTCCGGGAGACCTACAATGAGCAGTTCTTC.

J is TRBJ1-3 and V is TRBV11-2; tentative D call: TRBD1 (6 bases). The CDR3 runs 15 residues. V shed 5 bases and J shed 2 bases, with 13 bases lying between them. The germline V gene has CDR1 SGHAT and CDR2 FQNNGV. CDR3 region: CASSLQGAPGNTIYF. The CDR3 DNA is TGTGCCAGCAGCCTACAGGGCGCGCCTGGAAACACCATATATTTT.

The chain recombines TRBV6-5 with TRBJ2-1; 9 nucleotides align to TRBD1. CDR3 length: 15 residues. Germline CDR1 is MNHEY and CDR2 is SVGAGI. V was pared by 5 bases and J by 4 bases, with 6 bases of the junction left unmatched. CDR3 sequence reads: CASSRTGDLYNEQFF. The CDR3 DNA sequence: TGTGCCAGCAGTAGGACAGGGGATTTATACAATGAGCAGTTCTTC.

As to this clone: At the DNA level, this CDR3 is encoded by other sequences in the same sample as well. The CDR3 here is CASSIGTSGNEQFF. As DNA, the CDR3 is TGTGCCAGTAGTATAGGGACTAGCGGGAATGAGCAGTTCTTC. This chain uses TRBV19 with TRBJ2-1, with 11 bases matching TRBD2. Trimming cost V 1 base and J 7 bases; bases outside gene matches: 0. The germline CDR1 and CDR2 sequences are LNHDA and SQIVND (reference sequence). This CDR3 is built from 14 residues.